This T cell receptor beta chain was documented in a study of cytomegalovirus exposure and HLA in healthy donors. Data came from immunoSEQ multiplex PCR; TCRdb stores just in-frame clones and leaves some out. The table includes 100,000 to 150,000 clones, 95% to 97% detected once. Study-level results: Researchers reported that a few CMV-associated chains were confirmed in vitro as CMV antigen-specific. The study labeled 164 TCR beta chains cytomegalovirus-associated. Reportedly, diagnosis of cytomegalovirus status by the classifier showed high specificity and sensitivity.

A note on this clone: The antigen is undetermined.

The donors were members of the approximately 120-subject validation cohort (separate from the approximately 670-subject first cohort). The sequencing input was PBMCs. The receptor's source is a man aged 18 to 29 in good health and CMV-seronegative.

The CDR3 is CASRYSGGQDNEQFF. DNA for the CDR3: TGTGCCAGCAGGTACAGCGGAGGGCAGGACAATGAGCAGTTCTTC. The rearrangement links TRBV9 to TRBJ2-1, with D maybe TRBD2 (6 bases). CDR1 and CDR2 from the germline V gene are SGDLS and YYNGEE. The V end lost 5 bases, the J end lost 5 bases, and 17 bases lay between the germline ends. The CDR3 contains 15 residues.